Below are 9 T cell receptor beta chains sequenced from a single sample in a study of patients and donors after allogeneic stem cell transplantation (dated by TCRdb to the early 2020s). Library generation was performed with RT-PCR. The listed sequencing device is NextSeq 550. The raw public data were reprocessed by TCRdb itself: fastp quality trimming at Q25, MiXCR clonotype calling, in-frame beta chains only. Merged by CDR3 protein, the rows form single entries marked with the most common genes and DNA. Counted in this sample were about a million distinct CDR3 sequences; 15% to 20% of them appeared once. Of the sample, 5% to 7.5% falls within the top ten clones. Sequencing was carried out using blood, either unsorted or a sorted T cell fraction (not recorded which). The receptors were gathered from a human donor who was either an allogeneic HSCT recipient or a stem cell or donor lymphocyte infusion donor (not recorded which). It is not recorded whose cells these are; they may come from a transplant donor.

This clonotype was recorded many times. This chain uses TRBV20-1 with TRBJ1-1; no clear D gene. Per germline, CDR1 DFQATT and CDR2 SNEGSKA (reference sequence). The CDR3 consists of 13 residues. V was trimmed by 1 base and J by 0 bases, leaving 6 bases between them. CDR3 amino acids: CSARGGLNTEAFF. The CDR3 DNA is TGCAGTGCTAGAGGAGGGTTGAACACTGAAGCTTTCTTT.

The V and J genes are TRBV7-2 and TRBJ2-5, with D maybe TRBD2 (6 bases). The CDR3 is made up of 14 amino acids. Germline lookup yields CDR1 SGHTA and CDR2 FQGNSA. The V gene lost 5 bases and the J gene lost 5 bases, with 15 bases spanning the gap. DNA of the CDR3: TGTGCCAGCAGCCCCGGGACTGATGGGGAGACCCAGTACTTC. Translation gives CASSPGTDGETQYF.

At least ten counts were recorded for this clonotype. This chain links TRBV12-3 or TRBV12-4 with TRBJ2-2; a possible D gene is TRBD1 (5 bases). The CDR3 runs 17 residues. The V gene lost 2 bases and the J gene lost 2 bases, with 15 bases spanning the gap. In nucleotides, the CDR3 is TGTGCCAGCAGTTTAAGGCGGTCAGGGCCAAACACCGGGGAGCTGTTTTTT. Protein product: CASSLRRSGPNTGELFF.

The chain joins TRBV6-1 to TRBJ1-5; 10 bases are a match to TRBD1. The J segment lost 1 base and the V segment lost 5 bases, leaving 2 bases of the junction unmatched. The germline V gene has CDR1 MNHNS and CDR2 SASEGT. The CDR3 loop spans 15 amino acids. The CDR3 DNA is TGTGCCAGCAGTCGACAGGGGGCCAGCAATCAGCCCCAGCATTTT. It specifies CASSRQGASNQPQHF.

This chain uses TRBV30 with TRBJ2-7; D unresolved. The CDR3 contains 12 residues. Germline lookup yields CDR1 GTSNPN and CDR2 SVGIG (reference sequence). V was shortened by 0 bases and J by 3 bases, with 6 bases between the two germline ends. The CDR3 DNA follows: TGTGCCTGGAGTGTAAGCAGCTACGAGCAGTACTTC. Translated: CAWSVSSYEQYF.

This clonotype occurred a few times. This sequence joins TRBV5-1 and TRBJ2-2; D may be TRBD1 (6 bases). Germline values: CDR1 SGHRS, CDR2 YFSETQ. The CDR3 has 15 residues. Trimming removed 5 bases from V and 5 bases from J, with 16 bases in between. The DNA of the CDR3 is TGCGCCAGCAGATTACAGGGTGCCGGGACCGGGGAGCTGTTTTTT. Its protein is CASRLQGAGTGELFF.

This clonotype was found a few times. The CDR3, as DNA: TGTGCCAGCAGTGACCAGGGGAGAGTTGAAAAACTGTTTTTT. Translated: CASSDQGRVEKLFF. The rearrangement joins TRBV25-1 to TRBJ1-4; D is perhaps TRBD1 (6 bases). This CDR3 spans 14 amino acids. Trimming removed 3 bases at V and 7 bases at J, with 12 bases between. Germline CDR1 is MGHDK and CDR2 is SYGVNS.

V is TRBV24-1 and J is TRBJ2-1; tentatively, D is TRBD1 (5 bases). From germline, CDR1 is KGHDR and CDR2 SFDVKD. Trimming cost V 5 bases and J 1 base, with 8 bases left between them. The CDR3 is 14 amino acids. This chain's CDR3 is CATSGSGSYNEQFF. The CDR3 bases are TGTGCCACCAGTGGCTCAGGGTCCTACAATGAGCAGTTCTTC.

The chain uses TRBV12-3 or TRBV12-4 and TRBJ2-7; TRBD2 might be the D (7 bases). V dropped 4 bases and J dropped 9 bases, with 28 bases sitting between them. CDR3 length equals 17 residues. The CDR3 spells CASSSRTGGGETLRQYF. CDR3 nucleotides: TGTGCCAGCAGTTCCCGGACTGGCGGGGGCGAAACACTTAGGCAGTACTTC.